Below are 32 T cell receptor beta chains sequenced from a single sample in a study of OX40 agonist ivuxolimab in advanced cancers. Library preparation used the immunoSEQ multiplex PCR assay. TCRdb took over this immuneACCESS table, retaining in-frame rearrangements with V and J assigned. Such tables are incomplete; in checked studies, under half of the missing clones stem from an unresolved V gene, and the remainder is unexplained. The sample contains 52,000 or so clones, more than 85% of them found a single time. In total, the top ten clones hold roughly 18% of the sample. The sequencing used CD4+ or CD8+ T cells sorted from blood, collected in a trial of the OX40 agonist ivuxolimab. These receptors were obtained from an adult with an advanced solid tumor such as melanoma, head and neck, liver or kidney cancer.

The chain links TRBV10-3 to TRBJ1-2; unclear D gene. The CDR3 is 14 amino acids. Trimming removed 2 bases at V and 6 bases at J, with 13 bases between. The germline V gene has CDR1 ENHRY and CDR2 SYGVKD. The CDR3 protein is CAISEDVDWDGYTF. DNA of the CDR3: TGTGCCATCAGTGAGGACGTTGACTGGGATGGCTACACCTTC.

V gene TRBV29-1 combines with J gene TRBJ2-7, with D possibly called TRBD1 or TRBD2 (5 bases each). The CDR3 runs 12 residues. The germline V gene has CDR1 SQVTM and CDR2 ANQGSEA. V was trimmed by 4 bases and J by 2 bases, leaving 9 bases between them. The CDR3 loop reads CSVGGNTYEQYF. The DNA for the CDR3 is TGCAGCGTTGGGGGGAATACCTACGAGCAGTACTTC.

This chain connects TRBV4-3 to TRBJ2-7; TRBD2 matches at 7 bases. Germline CDR1 is LGHNA and CDR2 is YSLEER. The V gene end was trimmed by 1 base and the J gene end by 2 bases; junction bases not matched to a gene: 8. CDR3 length equals 16 residues. The CDR3 loop reads CASSQVDSGPTYEQYF. In DNA, the CDR3 is TGCGCCAGCAGCCAAGTTGATAGCGGGCCCACCTACGAGCAGTACTTC.

This clone came up once. CDR3: CASSQILGPEQYF. CDR3 sequence (DNA): TGCGCCAGCAGCCAGATACTGGGCCCGGAGCAGTACTTC. This chain joins TRBV4-1 and TRBJ2-7; D gene ambiguous. Per germline, CDR1 MGHRA and CDR2 YSYEKL. This CDR3 spans 13 amino acids. V dropped 3 bases and J dropped 7 bases, with 13 bases sitting between them.

This clone was recorded once. DNA for the CDR3: TGTGCCAGCTCACCGACGAGGGGGAGGGCCATGGATGAGCAGTTCTTC. Its translation is CASSPTRGRAMDEQFF. The genes are TRBV18 and TRBJ2-1, with D possibly being TRBD2 (7 bases). From germline, CDR1 is KGHSH and CDR2 LQKENI. The CDR3 spans 16 residues. Trimming pared 3 bases from V and 8 bases from J, leaving 20 bases between.

This chain connects TRBV14 to TRBJ2-7; tentative D call: TRBD2 (7 bases). The V gene's germline CDR1 is SGHDN and CDR2 FVKESK. The V end lost 1 base, the J end lost 3 bases, and 10 bases lay between the germline ends. The CDR3 length is 14 residues. Here the CDR3 DNA reads TGTGCCAGCAGCCAAGCGGGGGGCCTCTACGAGCAGTACTTC. It translates to CASSQAGGLYEQYF.

The rearrangement joins TRBV9 to TRBJ2-7, with 9 bases aligning to TRBD2. The length of the CDR3 is 16 residues. CDR1 and CDR2 from the germline V gene are SGDLS and YYNGEE. V shed 4 bases and J 3 bases; nucleotides not matched to a gene: 11. The DNA of the CDR3 is TGTGCCAGCAGCTTTAGAGGGGGGACTAGCTTCTACGAGCAGTACTTC. It encodes CASSFRGGTSFYEQYF.

The V call is TRBV11-2, the J call TRBJ2-7; TRBD1 matches at 10 bases. The V gene's germline CDR1 is SGHAT and CDR2 FQNNGV. V dropped 8 bases and J dropped 4; count of bases not matched to a gene: 8. This CDR3 is built from 14 residues. CDR3 sequence: CASRGQGIKYEQYF. The CDR3 region has the DNA TGTGCCAGCCGGGGACAGGGGATAAAATACGAGCAGTACTTC.

As regards this clone: A much larger clone is a single base away; this may be a read error. The chain links TRBV14 to TRBJ1-1; tentatively, D is TRBD1 (5 bases). This CDR3 has 13 amino acids. The V end was cut by 4 bases, the J end by 4 bases, with 10 bases between. Germline V gene data show CDR1 as SGHDN and CDR2 as FVKESK. The CDR3 sequence: CASSLVGGTEAFF. As DNA, the CDR3 is TGTGCCAGCAGCCTCGTCGGGGGCACTGAAGCTTTCTTT.

The chain combines TRBV2 with TRBJ2-2; 7 bases match TRBD2. The V gene's germline CDR1 is SNHLY and CDR2 FYNNEI. With 2 bases clipped from V and 5 bases from J, the junction kept 11 bases outside the gene matches. CDR3 length: 17 residues. For the CDR3, the DNA is TGTGCCAGCAGTGAATGGGGAGGGACTTTCGAGACCGGGGAGCTGTTTTTT. This codes for CASSEWGGTFETGELFF.

The chain is built from TRBV11-3 and TRBJ2-1; D might be TRBD2 (7 bases). The CDR3 loop spans 16 amino acids. Between the trimmed V and J ends, which lost 4 bases and 8 bases, there was a span of 21 bases. Germline loops: CDR1 SGHNT, CDR2 YENEEA. CDR3 protein: CASSSRGAGDGHEQFF. CDR3 sequence (DNA): TGTGCCAGCAGCTCCCGGGGGGCGGGAGATGGTCATGAGCAGTTCTTC. Full variable domain (rest looked up from reference TRBV11-3 and TRBJ2-1): EAGVVQSPRYKIIEKKQPVAFWCNPISGHNTLYWYLQNLGQGPELLIRYENEEAVDDSQLPKDRFSAERLKGVDSTLKIQPAELGDSAVYLCASSSRGAGDGHEQFFGPGTRLTVL.

This clone turned up a few times. V is TRBV5-1 and J is TRBJ2-7; 10 bases line up with TRBD2. CDR3 length: 17 residues. The trim removed 5 bases at V and 7 bases at J, leaving 18 bases unmatched. Germline CDR1 reads SGHRS; CDR2 reads YFSETQ. The chain's CDR3 is CASSGQLAGVGGVEQYF. For the CDR3, the DNA is TGCGCCAGCAGTGGGCAGCTAGCGGGAGTGGGGGGCGTGGAGCAGTACTTC.

This clone was counted a single time. The V call is TRBV15, the J call TRBJ2-3, with D unresolved. Germline CDR1 is LNHNV and CDR2 is YYDKDF (reference sequence). The CDR3 totals 14 residues. Between the trimmed V and J ends, which lost 4 bases and 1 base, there was a span of 9 bases. CDR3 DNA sequence: TGTGCCACCAGCACTGCTAGGGGCACAGATACGCAGTATTTT. Protein product: CATSTARGTDTQYF.

The V and J genes are TRBV5-6 and TRBJ2-3; D unresolved. The V gene lost 0 bases and the J gene lost 1 base, with 6 bases spanning the gap. This CDR3 spans 14 amino acids. Germline V lookup: CDR1 SGHDT, CDR2 YYEEEE. The CDR3 loop is CASSLAWGTDTQYF. CDR3 nucleotide sequence: TGTGCCAGCAGCTTGGCCTGGGGCACAGATACGCAGTATTTT.

The chain joins TRBV9 to TRBJ1-1; possibly TRBD1 for D (6 bases). Germline CDR1 is SGDLS and CDR2 is YYNGEE. V lost 2 bases to trimming and J lost 5 bases, with 13 bases between them. This CDR3 is 14 amino acids long. The CDR3 sequence: CASSVGGAGTEAFF. CDR3 nucleotide sequence: TGTGCCAGCAGCGTCGGGGGCGCAGGGACTGAAGCTTTCTTT.

The genes are TRBV10-3 and TRBJ2-2; D not resolved. Trimming took off 8 bases at V and 1 base at J, with 5 bases between the two ends. Germline CDR1 ENHRY, CDR2 SYGVKD. This CDR3 is 12 amino acids long. This chain's CDR3 is CAIPLNTGELFF. The CDR3 region has the DNA TGTGCCATCCCCTTGAACACCGGGGAGCTGTTTTTT.

This clone was recorded once. This rearrangement joins TRBV4-3 to TRBJ1-1; 9 bases map to TRBD1. The germline V gene has CDR1 LGHNA and CDR2 YSLEER. This CDR3 is built from 15 residues. The trim removed 3 bases at V and 0 bases at J, leaving 2 bases unmatched. CDR3 residues: CASSQGDRVNTEAFF. Written as DNA, the CDR3 is TGCGCCAGCAGCCAGGGGGACAGGGTGAACACTGAAGCTTTCTTT.

The V call is TRBV12-5, the J call TRBJ1-1; perhaps TRBD1 as D (6 bases). This CDR3 contains 16 residues. V was pared by 3 bases and J by 3 bases, with 17 bases between. The V gene's germline CDR1 is LGHNT and CDR2 FRNRAP. The DNA for the CDR3 is TGTGCTAGTGGTTTCTCGGCCGGCAGGGGCGACACTGAAGCTTTCTTT. Translation gives CASGFSAGRGDTEAFF.

This sequence joins TRBV28 and TRBJ1-5, with 8 bases identical to TRBD1. V lost 3 bases, J lost 4 bases, and 5 bases stayed unmatched. The V gene's germline CDR1 is MDHEN and CDR2 SYDVKM. The CDR3 extends over 15 amino acids. CDR3: CASSFSGQGNQPQHF. As DNA, the CDR3 is TGTGCCAGCAGTTTTTCCGGACAGGGAAATCAGCCCCAGCATTTT.

The sample holds a few counts of this clone. This chain joins TRBV6-5 and TRBJ1-2; D is unresolved. Germline assignment: CDR1 MNHEY and CDR2 SVGAGI. The CDR3 has 15 amino acids. Trimming shortened V by 2 bases and J by 0 bases, and 10 bases separated the two germline ends. The CDR3 region has the DNA TGTGCCAGCAGTTACGGCCCGACACCTAACTATGGCTACACCTTC. It codes for CASSYGPTPNYGYTF.

The chain is built from TRBV10-3 and TRBJ2-2; D is unclear. The V end lost 2 bases, the J end lost 3 bases, and 13 bases lay between the germline ends. The CDR3 extends over 16 amino acids. Germline V gives CDR1 ENHRY, CDR2 SYGVKD. CDR3 loop: CAISETSGPYTGELFF. Written as DNA, the CDR3 is TGTGCCATCAGTGAGACATCCGGGCCCTACACCGGGGAGCTGTTTTTT.

The chain employs TRBV27 and TRBJ2-1; possibly TRBD1 or TRBD2 for D (5 bases each). The CDR3 spans 16 residues. Germline loops: CDR1 MNHEY, CDR2 SMNVEV (reference sequence). Trimming cost V 7 bases and J 5 bases, with 21 bases left between them. The CDR3 DNA is TGTGCCAGCACCACTCCCGGGGCGGCTATTAACAATGAGCAGTTCTTC. It is translated as CASTTPGAAINNEQFF.

The rearrangement links TRBV6-6 to TRBJ2-3; TRBD2 agrees at 9 bases. Per germline, CDR1 MNHNY and CDR2 SVGAGI (reference sequence). This CDR3 has 16 amino acids. V was clipped by 2 bases and J by 2 bases; unmatched bases: 5. The CDR3 DNA reads TGTGCCAGCAGTTACGGGGCTAGCGGGGCCACAGATACGCAGTATTTT. Encoded protein: CASSYGASGATDTQYF.

This chain links TRBV7-9 with TRBJ2-1, with TRBD1 as a possible D gene (6 bases). CDR3 length equals 14 residues. The germline V gene has CDR1 SEHNR and CDR2 FQNEAQ (reference sequence). V was shortened by 7 bases and J by 8 bases, with 18 bases between the two germline ends. CDR3 amino acids: CASKGVGKMYEQFF. CDR3 in DNA: TGTGCCAGCAAGGGGGTCGGGAAAATGTATGAGCAGTTCTTC.

The chain is built from TRBV4-1 and TRBJ2-2; D ambiguous. Germline V gives CDR1 MGHRA, CDR2 YSYEKL. The CDR3 is 14 residues long. Trimming removed 3 bases from V and 5 bases from J, with 10 bases in between. The CDR3 DNA is TGCGCCAGCAGCCAGGGGTTTGGAACCGGGGAGCTGTTTTTT. Encoded protein: CASSQGFGTGELFF.

The chain is built from TRBV7-9 and TRBJ1-5; the D is unclear. Trimming took 6 bases from V and 3 from J, leaving 12 bases between them. The length of the CDR3 is 14 residues. Germline V gene lookup returns CDR1 SEHNR and CDR2 FQNEAQ (reference sequence). Here the CDR3 reads CASSPDGFNQPQHF. CDR3 DNA: TGTGCCAGCAGTCCGGACGGATTCAATCAGCCCCAGCATTTT.

The chain combines TRBV10-3 with TRBJ1-1; D remains unclear. V lost 7 bases and J lost 5, with 14 bases in between. This CDR3 contains 13 residues. Germline assignment: CDR1 ENHRY and CDR2 SYGVKD. The CDR3: CAINPIWGTEAFF. DNA of the CDR3: TGTGCCATCAATCCGATATGGGGTACTGAAGCTTTCTTT.

The genes are TRBV4-3 and TRBJ2-2, with 13 bases aligning to TRBD2. The CDR3 totals 18 residues. CDR1 is LGHNA, CDR2 YSLEER, per germline. The ends lost 0 bases at V and 0 bases at J; junction bases unmatched: 1. As DNA, the CDR3 is TGCGCCAGCAGCCAAGAGGGGACTAGCGGGGCGAACACCGGGGAGCTGTTTTTT. Translated, it gives CASSQEGTSGANTGELFF.

The chain joins TRBV7-2 to TRBJ2-2, with a tentative D call TRBD1 (5 bases). Trimming left V 6 bases short and J 3 bases short, with 14 bases between. Germline V gives CDR1 SGHTA, CDR2 FQGNSA. The CDR3 spans 15 residues. Written as DNA, the CDR3 is TGTGCCAGCAGTGTGCCCGCAGGGCACACCGGGGAGCTGTTTTTT. Its protein is CASSVPAGHTGELFF. Drawing the rest from reference TRBV7-2 and TRBJ2-2, the complete variable domain is GAGVSQSPSNKVTEKGKDVELRCDPISGHTALYWYRQSLGQGLEFLIYFQGNSAPDKSGLPSDRFSAERTGGSVSTLTIQRTQQEDSAVYLCASSVPAGHTGELFFGEGSRLTVL.

J is TRBJ2-2 and V is TRBV29-1; D ambiguous. V lost 3 bases to trimming and J lost 5 bases, with 16 bases between them. Germline V CDR1 and CDR2: SQVTM, ANQGSEA. The CDR3 length is 15 residues. The CDR3 DNA reads as TGCAGCGTTGAGGAGAGTGGATCCCTGACCGGGGAGCTGTTTTTT. Its translation: CSVEESGSLTGELFF.

This chain uses TRBV19 with TRBJ2-1; D perhaps matches TRBD2 (5 bases). With 7 bases removed from V and 2 bases from J, the gap between germline ends came to 6 bases. Germline CDR1 is LNHDA and CDR2 is SQIVND (reference sequence). The CDR3 consists of 12 residues. CDR3 bases: TGTGCCAGTACCGGGGCCTACAATGAGCAGTTCTTC. Encoded protein: CASTGAYNEQFF.

This clone was recorded a few times. This chain connects TRBV27 to TRBJ2-5; no clear D. CDR3 length equals 14 residues. Germline V gene lookup returns CDR1 MNHEY and CDR2 SMNVEV (reference sequence). The V end lost 1 base, the J end lost 9 bases, and 15 bases lay between the germline ends. The CDR3 spells CASSLLGSASAQYF. The CDR3 DNA reads as TGTGCCAGCAGTTTATTGGGCTCTGCCTCCGCCCAGTACTTC.